This TCR beta chain was sequenced for a study of regulatory and conventional T cells in RAG deficiency (TCRdb year 2017). Background on the whole study: High-throughput TCR beta sequencing was used to compare the repertoire diversity and composition of Treg, conventional CD4+ and CD8+ T cells between RAG-deficient patients and healthy controls.

Libraries were prepared through the immunoSEQ multiplex PCR assay. Rearranged TCR beta chain products were amplified from the genomic DNA of sorted T-cell subsets and were then sequenced. In the authors' own workflow: Shannon entropy and Simpson indices were used to measure the diversity of productive TCR beta rearrangements in each repertoire. Clonal expansion was assessed by the summed frequency of the 100 most abundant productive TCR beta clonotypes among total reads. The TRB repertoires were scored with a self-reactivity index that is based on amino acid usage at CDR3beta positions 6 and 7. Two-way ANOVA was used for repertoire analyses, while Student t or Mann-Whitney tests were used for flow cytometric analyses. TCRdb holds this immuneACCESS table with in-frame rearrangements only. Some clones are missing; in checked studies, unresolved V genes explain under half, and the rest has no known cause. That table gives V, J and clone size, and the DNA gave D and trimming. Across this sample there are 25,000 to 35,000 clones, with approximately 96% seen only once. The top ten clonotypes cover about 0.4% of the sample.

In its sample, this clone was seen once. Its specific antigen is unknown. No clone much larger than this one lies a single base away; base qualities are absent. Broader findings and caveats from the paper: Some T-cell subset analyses were not performed for some subjects. RAG-deficient patients showed markedly lower Shannon entropy and higher Simpson indices than control T-cell subpopulations. Shorter CDR3 lengths were found in all patient T-cell subsets, and >75% Treg-Tconv repertoire overlap at nucleotide and amino acid level was observed in Omenn syndrome patients. Sorted CD25-high CD127-low cells from Omenn syndrome patients may represent peripherally activated cells rather than bona fide Treg cells. In Omenn syndrome and CID/AS patients compared with controls, roughly 98-fold fewer unique TCR beta sequences were detected from Treg cells, versus approximately 10-fold fewer for other subsets.

Before genomic DNA extraction, conventional CD4+ T cells were isolated from blood as CD25-low CD127-high cells. Several healthy control donors served as the comparison group for repertoire analyses. These data also formed part of another study, on regulatory T cells. The other study reports the following: For the multiplex PCR, 52 forward TRBV primers and 13 reverse TRBJ primers were used, and amplification bias was corrected with both assay-based and computational methods. Patient repertoires showed restricted unique TRB V-J pairs and skewed V and J gene usage, most marked in regulatory T cells. Between CD3G-deficient patients and healthy controls, the study compared T-cell receptor beta repertoires in sorted regulatory T cells, conventional CD4+ T cells and CD8+ T cells. Ficoll density separation was used to isolate peripheral blood mononuclear cells. Rearranged TRB loci were amplified from genomic DNA by multiplex PCR within the immunoSEQ assay. An Illumina HiSeq platform was used to sequence the TRB amplicons. Custom algorithms error-filtered the raw sequences and aligned the raw sequences to reference gene sequences, after which the immunoSEQ online tools were used for analysis. The frequencies of productive and nonproductive TRB rearrangements were evaluated among unique sequences as well as among total sequences. For group comparisons, t tests, Mann-Whitney tests or two-way ANOVA were performed in Prism software.

The sequence came from a human donor in good health. The sample taken for sequencing was CD25- CD4+ T cells sorted from blood.

The CDR3 amino acid sequence is: CASSSIPGGNYGYTF. The sequenced DNA: TGCGCCAGCAGCTCGATACCAGGGGGGAACTATGGCTACACCTTC. The chain uses TRBV5-1 and TRBJ1-2, with TRBD1 identical over 7 junction bases. CDR1 SGHRS and CDR2 YFSETQ were looked up in the germline V gene. Germline trimming amounts to 3 bases on V and 2 bases on J, with 7 as the count of junction bases outside the gene matches. The CDR3, cysteine through phenylalanine, is 15 amino acids long. CDR3 DNA only is kept here, 45 bases in frame from base 1.